A selection of T cell receptor beta chains follows, all from one sample in a study of blood T cell dynamics during melanoma immunotherapy. Produced via immunoSEQ multiplex PCR; TCRdb's table is partial and in-frame only. This table has 8,500 to 11,000 clones, about 88% appearing once. Sequencing was performed on blood, taken from a patient treated with checkpoint blockade. These receptors came from a human donor with melanoma. The CDR3 runs from the conserved cysteine through the conserved F or W. Fields, in order: D gene, V gene, J gene, clone size, CDR3 DNA, CDR3 protein. D genes are given only for firm matches. The size of a clone is reported for some rows only, either as once, few or many, or as a class for expanded clones.

D: TRBD1
V: TRBV6-5
J: TRBJ2-3
size: -
DNA: TGTGCCAGCAGTCCCGAAAACAGGGGTACGCAGTATTTT
CDR3: CASSPENRGTQYF

D: TRBD1
V: TRBV10-2
J: TRBJ2-1
size: -
DNA: TGCGCCAGCAGTGAGCCCGGGACAGGGGTGTGGGATGAGCAGTTCTTC
CDR3: CASSEPGTGVWDEQFF

D: -
V: TRBV2
J: TRBJ2-5
size: -
DNA: TGTGCCAGCAGTGAATTTGGAGTCAGGCAGCCGGGGGAGACCCAGTACTTC
CDR3: CASSEFGVRQPGETQYF

D: TRBD1
V: TRBV11-2
J: TRBJ2-7
size: -
DNA: TGTGCCAGCAGCCCACAGGGGAAAGGCTACGAGCAGTACTTC
CDR3: CASSPQGKGYEQYF

D: TRBD1
V: TRBV28
J: TRBJ1-2
size: -
DNA: TGTGCCAGCAGTTTGGTCAGGGGGGAATATGGCTACACCTTC
CDR3: CASSLVRGEYGYTF

D: -
V: TRBV7-2
J: TRBJ1-5
size: -
DNA: TGTGCCAGCAGCTTAAACAATCAGCCCCAGCATTTT
CDR3: CASSLNNQPQHF

D: -
V: TRBV11-2
J: TRBJ2-7
size: few
DNA: TGTGCCAGCAGCCTACCGGGATACTCCTACGAGCAGTACTTC
CDR3: CASSLPGYSYEQYF

D: TRBD2
V: TRBV7-2
J: TRBJ2-1
size: -
DNA: TGTGCCAGCAGCTCGGCTAGCGGGGCTTACAATGAGCAGTTCTTC
CDR3: CASSSASGAYNEQFF

D: -
V: TRBV5-6
J: TRBJ1-2
size: once
DNA: TGTGCCAGCAGCTTATCTCCCCAGGAGGGTGGACAGACCTTC
CDR3: CASSLSPQEGGQTF

D: -
V: TRBV6-6
J: TRBJ2-1
size: once
DNA: TGTGCCAGCAGCACGGACAGTGAGCAGTTCTTC
CDR3: CASSTDSEQFF

D: -
V: TRBV27
J: TRBJ2-7
size: -
DNA: TGTGCCAGGCGGACGGTTTCCTACGAGCAGTACTTC
CDR3: CARRTVSYEQYF

D: TRBD2
V: TRBV28
J: TRBJ2-3
size: -
DNA: TGTGCCAGCAGTCCCCTTGCTAGCGGGGGGACAGATACGCAGTATTTT
CDR3: CASSPLASGGTDTQYF

D: -
V: TRBV7-6
J: TRBJ2-7
size: -
DNA: TGTGCCAGCAGCTCCCCCTGGGGTAGAACGAGCTCCTACGAGCAGTACTTC
CDR3: CASSSPWGRTSSYEQYF

D: -
V: TRBV19
J: TRBJ1-1
size: -
DNA: TGTGCCAGTATCATAACAAAGGGTGGCACTGAAGCTTTCTTT
CDR3: CASIITKGGTEAFF

D: TRBD2
V: TRBV27
J: TRBJ2-5
size: few
DNA: TGTGCCAGCCGGACTAGCGGGGATGGAGAGACCCAGTACTTC
CDR3: CASRTSGDGETQYF